What follows are 26 T cell receptor beta chains derived from one specimen sequenced in a study of OX40 agonist ivuxolimab in advanced cancers. Clones were read by immunoSEQ multiplex PCR, and TCRdb kept only the in-frame ones, dropping some. This sample has 70,000 to 85,000 clones, with 85% to 95% found just once. Here the sequenced sample was CD4+ or CD8+ T cells sorted from blood, taken in a trial of the OX40 agonist ivuxolimab. These receptors all come from an adult with an advanced solid tumor such as melanoma, head and neck, liver or kidney cancer.

The rearrangement uses TRBV7-2 and TRBJ2-5, with 9 bases fitting TRBD2. The CDR3 is 16 residues long. The germline gives CDR1 SGHTA, CDR2 FQGNSA. J lost 4 bases, V lost 2 bases, and 8 bases had no gene match. CDR3 sequence: CASSLNLGAGGETQYF. In nucleotides, the CDR3 is TGTGCCAGCAGCTTAAATCTGGGAGCGGGGGGAGAGACCCAGTACTTC.

The chain couples TRBV7-8 to TRBJ1-1; D remains ambiguous. The CDR3 consists of 13 residues. Trimming took off 4 bases at V and 0 bases at J, with 6 bases between the two ends. The germline CDR1 and CDR2 sequences are SGHVS and FQNEAQ. The CDR3 loop reads CASSSLLNTEAFF. CDR3 nucleotides: TGTGCCAGCAGCTCCCTATTGAACACTGAAGCTTTCTTT.

This clone was seen a single time. The J gene is TRBJ2-1, the V gene TRBV27; D possibly corresponds to TRBD1 (6 bases). V was shortened by 2 bases and J by 5 bases, with 13 bases between the two germline ends. Germline V gene sequence: CDR1 MNHEY, CDR2 SMNVEV (reference sequence). CDR3 length: 15 residues. In DNA form, the CDR3 reads TGTGCCAGCAGTTTAGACGGGACACTTAACAATGAGCAGTTCTTC. Translated, it gives CASSLDGTLNNEQFF.

The rearrangement links TRBV5-4 to TRBJ1-1; TRBD1 might be the D (5 bases). The CDR3 spans 16 residues. Looked up from germline, CDR1 is SGHNT and CDR2 is YYREEE (reference sequence). V lost 0 bases to trimming and J lost 1 base, with 13 bases between them. CDR3 sequence (DNA): TGTGCCAGCAGCTTGGAGGTCGGGGGGGGGAACACTGAAGCTTTCTTT. This encodes CASSLEVGGGNTEAFF.

This clone showed up just a few times. The chain uses TRBV5-6 and TRBJ1-1; no firm D call. Trimming took 2 bases from V and 7 from J, leaving 6 bases between them. This CDR3 has 11 amino acids. Germline values: CDR1 SGHDT, CDR2 YYEEEE. DNA for the CDR3: TGTGCCAGCAGCTTTACAGATGAAGCTTTCTTT. Residues: CASSFTDEAFF. The complete variable domain, with remaining parts taken from reference TRBV5-6 and TRBJ1-1, reads DAGVTQSPTHLIKTRGQQVTLRCSPKSGHDTVSWYQQALGQGPQFIFQYYEEEERQRGNFPDRFSGHQFPNYSSELNVNALLLGDSALYLCASSFTDEAFFGQGTRLTVV.

The chain combines TRBV7-8 with TRBJ2-1, with a weak D call TRBD2 (5 bases). The germline CDR1 and CDR2 sequences are SGHVS and FQNEAQ. This CDR3 is 15 amino acids long. Trimming removed 5 bases from V and 10 bases from J, with 21 bases in between. CDR3 region: CASSQMAGIASEQFF. The CDR3 DNA is TGTGCCAGCAGCCAGATGGCCGGGATAGCGTCCGAGCAGTTCTTC.

The genes are TRBV9 and TRBJ1-2; D gene unclear. Trimming removed 8 bases from V and 3 bases from J, with 11 bases in between. CDR1 and CDR2 from the germline V gene are SGDLS and YYNGEE. This CDR3 has 12 residues. The CDR3 reads CASNGVHYGYTF. CDR3 sequence (DNA): TGTGCCAGTAACGGGGTCCACTATGGCTACACCTTC.

The rearrangement joins TRBV25-1 to TRBJ2-5; D may correspond to TRBD1 or TRBD2 (6 bases each). Germline CDR1 MGHDK, CDR2 SYGVNS. V lost 6 bases to trimming and J lost 4 bases, with 12 bases between them. The CDR3 consists of 13 residues. CDR3 loop: CASSNRGRETQYF. In DNA, the CDR3 is TGTGCCAGCAGCAATCGGGGGCGAGAGACCCAGTACTTC.

The V gene is TRBV7-9, the J gene TRBJ1-2; D remains ambiguous. Germline CDR1 reads SEHNR; CDR2 reads FQNEAQ (reference sequence). Trimming removed 2 bases at V and 0 bases at J, with 13 bases between. There are 16 residues in the CDR3. Here the CDR3 DNA reads TGTGCCAGCAGCTTAAGTATTTCGCTGGCTAACTATGGCTACACCTTC. It specifies CASSLSISLANYGYTF. The complete variable domain, with remaining parts taken from reference TRBV7-9 and TRBJ1-2, reads DTGVSQNPRHKITKRGQNVTFRCDPISEHNRLYWYRQTLGQGPEFLTYFQNEAQLEKSRLLSDRFSAERPKGSFSTLEIQRTEQGDSAMYLCASSLSISLANYGYTFGSGTRLTVV.

The chain uses TRBV4-1 and TRBJ2-6; D is uncertain. This CDR3 is 15 amino acids long. Germline assignment: CDR1 MGHRA and CDR2 YSYEKL. V lost 1 base, J lost 0 bases, and 4 bases lay in between. The CDR3: CASSQVHSGANVLTF. CDR3 DNA sequence: TGCGCCAGCAGCCAAGTCCACTCTGGGGCCAACGTCCTGACTTTC.

V usage is TRBV19 and J usage is TRBJ2-7; perhaps TRBD2 as D (6 bases). Trimming shortened V by 3 bases and J by 5 bases, and 17 bases separated the two germline ends. This CDR3 is built from 15 residues. Per germline, CDR1 LNHDA and CDR2 SQIVND (reference sequence). CDR3 amino acids: CASSIGGGYVNEQYF. The CDR3 DNA sequence: TGTGCCAGTAGTATTGGGGGAGGCTACGTGAACGAGCAGTACTTC.

V and J are TRBV9 and TRBJ1-1; D unclear. CDR3 length: 17 residues. Deletions cut 0 bases from V and 0 bases from J, with 15 bases between. Germline loops: CDR1 SGDLS, CDR2 YYNGEE. Here the CDR3 DNA reads TGTGCCAGCAGCGTAGACACGAGTGCTAACATGAACACTGAAGCTTTCTTT. This gives the protein CASSVDTSANMNTEAFF.

The V gene is TRBV5-5, the J gene TRBJ2-7; D remains ambiguous. V lost 4 bases, J lost 3 bases, and 14 bases lay in between. Germline V gene sequence: CDR1 SGHKS, CDR2 YYEKEE (reference sequence). The CDR3 spans 14 residues. CDR3 nucleotides: TGTGCCAGCAGCCGATATTCCGGATACTACGAGCAGTACTTC. Residues: CASSRYSGYYEQYF.

The chain couples TRBV28 to TRBJ1-1, with D unresolved. V was trimmed by 6 bases and J by 0 bases, leaving 8 bases between them. The CDR3 has 13 amino acids. The V gene's germline CDR1 is MDHEN and CDR2 SYDVKM. CDR3 in amino acids: CASRVTMNTEAFF. CDR3 nucleotides: TGTGCCAGCAGGGTTACTATGAACACTGAAGCTTTCTTT.

This rearrangement joins TRBV14 to TRBJ2-7; weak D call: TRBD2 (6 bases). The CDR3 spans 15 residues. CDR1 SGHDN and CDR2 FVKESK come from the germline V gene. Trimming cost V 1 base and J 5 bases, with 15 bases left between them. This CDR3 reads CASSQAYGGKDEQYF. The CDR3 bases are TGTGCCAGCAGCCAAGCTTATGGAGGGAAGGACGAGCAGTACTTC.

The V gene is TRBV29-1, the J gene TRBJ2-1; D is possibly TRBD2 (6 bases). The CDR3 length is 13 residues. Germline V gives CDR1 SQVTM, CDR2 ANQGSEA. The ends were cut back, 5 bases at V and 7 bases at J, with 15 bases in the middle. CDR3 DNA sequence: TGCAGCGTTCACCACCGGGGGTTAAATGAGCAGTTCTTC. Amino acids: CSVHHRGLNEQFF.

J is TRBJ2-1 and V is TRBV11-2, with D possibly matching TRBD1 (5 bases). From germline, CDR1 is SGHAT and CDR2 FQNNGV. CDR3 length equals 14 residues. Trimming took off 0 bases at V and 8 bases at J, with 11 bases between the two ends. The CDR3 DNA follows: TGTGCCAGCAGCTTAGAGGGTAGGGGCGATGAGCAGTTCTTC. Protein product: CASSLEGRGDEQFF.

The chain is built from TRBV6-6 and TRBJ1-4, with D unresolved. Germline V gene data show CDR1 as MNHNY and CDR2 as SVGAGI (reference sequence). The ends were cut back, 2 bases at V and 6 bases at J, with 10 bases in the middle. The CDR3 length is 14 residues. CDR3 region: CASSYLAADEKLFF. CDR3 bases: TGTGCCAGCAGTTACCTAGCAGCGGATGAAAAACTGTTTTTT.

The rearrangement links TRBV4-1 to TRBJ2-7, with D perhaps given as TRBD1 or TRBD2 (6 bases each). The CDR3 runs to 14 residues. The V and J ends lost 3 bases and 0 bases respectively, with 9 bases between them. Germline loops: CDR1 MGHRA, CDR2 YSYEKL. CDR3 nucleotide sequence: TGCGCCAGCAGCCACGAGGGGGGCTCCTACGAGCAGTACTTC. Its protein product is CASSHEGGSYEQYF.

This clone was seen only a few times. The CDR3 region has the DNA TGCAGCGTTTGGGGAGGTGGCACTGAAGCTTTCTTT. Its protein product is CSVWGGGTEAFF. The J gene is TRBJ1-1, the V gene TRBV29-1, with D unclear. The germline V gene has CDR1 SQVTM and CDR2 ANQGSEA. The V end was cut by 5 bases, the J end by 4 bases, with 11 bases between. The CDR3 length is 12 residues.

This clone appeared once. The rearrangement uses TRBV4-1 and TRBJ2-1, with 15 bases matching TRBD2. The CDR3 runs to 15 residues. CDR1 is MGHRA, CDR2 YSYEKL, per germline. V was pared by 5 bases and J by 8 bases, with 4 bases of the junction left unmatched. The CDR3 is CASSYGLAGGDEQFF. The CDR3 nucleotides read TGCGCCAGCAGCTACGGACTAGCGGGGGGGGATGAGCAGTTCTTC.

The chain uses TRBV7-8 and TRBJ2-7; 9 nucleotides match TRBD2. With V trimmed by 4 bases and J by 4 bases, 5 bases remained unmatched. Per the germline V gene, CDR1 is SGHVS and CDR2 is FQNEAQ. The CDR3 has 14 amino acids. This CDR3 reads CASSSPGLAYEQYF. The CDR3 DNA sequence: TGTGCCAGCAGCTCCCCGGGACTAGCATACGAGCAGTACTTC. Full variable domain (outside the CDR3, taken from reference TRBV7-8 and TRBJ2-7): GAGVSQSPRYKVAKRGQDVALRCDPISGHVSLFWYQQALGQGPEFLTYFQNEAQLDKSGLPSDRFFAERPEGSVSTLKIQRTQQEDSAVYLCASSSPGLAYEQYFGPGTRLTVT.

The rearrangement uses TRBV2 and TRBJ2-1; a weak D match, TRBD1 (5 bases). CDR1 SNHLY and CDR2 FYNNEI come from the germline V gene. Trimming pared 5 bases from V and 0 bases from J, leaving 14 bases between. CDR3 length: 16 residues. CDR3 sequence reads: CASSQGRLSSYNEQFF. CDR3 nucleotides: TGTGCCAGCAGTCAGGGTCGCCTGAGCTCCTACAATGAGCAGTTCTTC.

CDR3 amino acids: CASSGGRAAGANVLTF. CDR3 nucleotide sequence: TGTGCCAGCAGTGGGGGCCGAGCGGCTGGGGCCAACGTCCTGACTTTC. The rearrangement joins TRBV9 to TRBJ2-6; D is perhaps TRBD1 (6 bases). This CDR3 has 16 residues. The germline V and J ends were trimmed by 5 bases and 2 bases, with 14 bases remaining between them. The germline CDR1 and CDR2 sequences are SGDLS and YYNGEE.

This chain uses TRBV4-3 with TRBJ1-6; TRBD1 agrees at 8 bases. V lost 1 base to trimming and J lost 9 bases; unmatched junction nucleotides: 11. The CDR3 is 17 amino acids. Per the germline V gene, CDR1 is LGHNA and CDR2 is YSLEER. The CDR3 DNA sequence: TGCGCCAGCAGCCAAGGTGTCGGACAGGGAGGAAGTTCACCCCTCCACTTT. It encodes CASSQGVGQGGSSPLHF.

This rearrangement joins TRBV4-3 to TRBJ1-2; 9 positions match TRBD1. CDR1 LGHNA and CDR2 YSLEER come from the germline V gene. The ends lost 0 bases at V and 7 bases at J; junction bases unmatched: 15. The CDR3 contains 18 residues. The CDR3 loop reads CASSQDILGQGLRGGYTF. The CDR3 DNA reads as TGCGCCAGCAGCCAAGATATTCTTGGACAGGGGTTGAGGGGTGGCTACACCTTC.